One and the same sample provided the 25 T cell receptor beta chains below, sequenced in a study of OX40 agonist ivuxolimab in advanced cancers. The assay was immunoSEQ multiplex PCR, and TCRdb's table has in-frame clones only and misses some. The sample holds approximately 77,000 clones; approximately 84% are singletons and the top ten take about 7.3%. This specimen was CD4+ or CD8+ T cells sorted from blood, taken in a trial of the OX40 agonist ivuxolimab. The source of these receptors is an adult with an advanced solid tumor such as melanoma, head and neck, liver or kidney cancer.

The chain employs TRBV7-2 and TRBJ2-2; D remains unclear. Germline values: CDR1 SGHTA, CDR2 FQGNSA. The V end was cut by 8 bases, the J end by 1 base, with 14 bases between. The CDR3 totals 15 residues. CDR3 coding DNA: TGTGCCAGCCCCAGGCAGTGGCGGAACACCGGGGAGCTGTTTTTT. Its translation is CASPRQWRNTGELFF. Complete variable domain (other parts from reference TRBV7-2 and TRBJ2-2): GAGVSQSPSNKVTEKGKDVELRCDPISGHTALYWYRQSLGQGLEFLIYFQGNSAPDKSGLPSDRFSAERTGGSVSTLTIQRTQQEDSAVYLCASPRQWRNTGELFFGEGSRLTVL.

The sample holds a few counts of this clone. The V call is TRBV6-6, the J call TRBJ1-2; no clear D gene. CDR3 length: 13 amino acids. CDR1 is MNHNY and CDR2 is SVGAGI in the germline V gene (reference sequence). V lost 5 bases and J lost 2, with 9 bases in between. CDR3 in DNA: TGTGCCAGCAGTCCCGCGCCCAACTATGGCTACACCTTC. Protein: CASSPAPNYGYTF.

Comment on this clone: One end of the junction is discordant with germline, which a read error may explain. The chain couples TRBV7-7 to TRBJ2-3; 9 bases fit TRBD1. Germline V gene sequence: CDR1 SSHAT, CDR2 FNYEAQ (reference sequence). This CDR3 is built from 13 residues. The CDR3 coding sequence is TGTGCTAGCAGCAAGGACAGGGGAGATACGCAGTATTTT. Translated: CASSKDRGDTQYF.

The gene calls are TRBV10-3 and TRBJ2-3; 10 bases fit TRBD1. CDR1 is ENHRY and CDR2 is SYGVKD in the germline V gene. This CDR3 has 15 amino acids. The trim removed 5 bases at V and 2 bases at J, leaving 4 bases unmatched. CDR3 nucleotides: TGTGCCATCAGTCTGGACAGGGGGTACACAGATACGCAGTATTTT. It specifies CAISLDRGYTDTQYF.

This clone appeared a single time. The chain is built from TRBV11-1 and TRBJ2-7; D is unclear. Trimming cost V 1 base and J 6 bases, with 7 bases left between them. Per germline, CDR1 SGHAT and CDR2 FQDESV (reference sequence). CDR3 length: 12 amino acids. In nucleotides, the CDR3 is TGTGCCAGCAGCTTAGGAGTGGGCGAGCAGTACTTC. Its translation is CASSLGVGEQYF.

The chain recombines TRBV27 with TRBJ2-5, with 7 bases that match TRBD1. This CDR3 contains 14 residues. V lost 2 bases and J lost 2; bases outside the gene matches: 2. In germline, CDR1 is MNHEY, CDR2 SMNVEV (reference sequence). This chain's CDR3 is CASSLRGPQETQYF. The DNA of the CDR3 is TGTGCCAGCAGTTTAAGGGGGCCACAAGAGACCCAGTACTTC.

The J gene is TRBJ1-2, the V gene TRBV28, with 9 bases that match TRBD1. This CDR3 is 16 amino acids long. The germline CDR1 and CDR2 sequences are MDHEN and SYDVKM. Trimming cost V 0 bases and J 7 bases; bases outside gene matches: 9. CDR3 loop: CASSLWHFGQGLGYTF. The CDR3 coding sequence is TGTGCCAGCAGTTTATGGCATTTTGGACAGGGGCTTGGCTACACCTTC.

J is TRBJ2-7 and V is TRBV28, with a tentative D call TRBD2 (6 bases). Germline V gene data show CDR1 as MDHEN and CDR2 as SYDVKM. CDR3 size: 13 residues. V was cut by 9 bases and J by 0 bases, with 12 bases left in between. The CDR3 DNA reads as TGTGCCAGTCTAGCGCGAAGCTCCTACGAGCAGTACTTC. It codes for CASLARSSYEQYF.

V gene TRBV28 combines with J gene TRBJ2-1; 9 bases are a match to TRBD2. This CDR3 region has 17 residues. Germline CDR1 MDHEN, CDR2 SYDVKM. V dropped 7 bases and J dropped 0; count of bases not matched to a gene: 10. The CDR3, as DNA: TGTGCCAGCACATCTAGCGGGGTTCCGAGCTCCTACAATGAGCAGTTCTTC. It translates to CASTSSGVPSSYNEQFF.

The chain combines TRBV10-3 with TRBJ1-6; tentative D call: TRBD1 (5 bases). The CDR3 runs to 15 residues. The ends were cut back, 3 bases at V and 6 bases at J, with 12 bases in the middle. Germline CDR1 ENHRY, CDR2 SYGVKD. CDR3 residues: CAISEMGGVNSPLHF. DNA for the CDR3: TGTGCCATCAGTGAAATGGGGGGGGTTAATTCACCCCTCCACTTT.

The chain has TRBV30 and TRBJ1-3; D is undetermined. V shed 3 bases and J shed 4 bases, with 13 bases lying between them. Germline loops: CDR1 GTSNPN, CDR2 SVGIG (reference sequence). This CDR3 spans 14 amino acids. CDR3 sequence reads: CAWRETGSGNTIYF. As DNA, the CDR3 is TGTGCCTGGAGGGAGACGGGGAGCGGAAACACCATATATTTT.

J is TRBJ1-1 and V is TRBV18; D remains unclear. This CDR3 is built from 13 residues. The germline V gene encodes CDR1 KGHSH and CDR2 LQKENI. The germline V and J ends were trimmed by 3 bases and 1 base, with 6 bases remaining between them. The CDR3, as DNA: TGTGCCAGCTCACCTATCCCGAACACTGAAGCTTTCTTT. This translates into CASSPIPNTEAFF.

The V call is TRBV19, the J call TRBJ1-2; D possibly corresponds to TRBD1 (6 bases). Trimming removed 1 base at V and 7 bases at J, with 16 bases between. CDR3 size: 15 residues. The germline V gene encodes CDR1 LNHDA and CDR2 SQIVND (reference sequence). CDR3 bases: TGTGCCAGTAGTATAGGGAGAACAGGGAAAGTTGGCTACACCTTC. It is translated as CASSIGRTGKVGYTF.

The DNA of the CDR3 is TGTGCCAGCAGTTCTAACAGGGAATGGTCCTACGAGCAGTACTTC. Protein product: CASSSNREWSYEQYF. The genes are TRBV28 and TRBJ2-7; D perhaps matches TRBD1 (6 bases). V was shortened by 4 bases and J by 1 base, with 14 bases between the two germline ends. The CDR3 totals 15 residues. CDR1 and CDR2 from the germline V gene are MDHEN and SYDVKM.

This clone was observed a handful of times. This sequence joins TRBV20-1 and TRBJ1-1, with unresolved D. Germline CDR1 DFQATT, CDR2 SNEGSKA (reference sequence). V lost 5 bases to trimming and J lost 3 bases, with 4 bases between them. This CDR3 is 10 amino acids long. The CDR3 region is CSAAHTEAFF. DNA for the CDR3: TGCAGTGCTGCCCACACTGAAGCTTTCTTT.

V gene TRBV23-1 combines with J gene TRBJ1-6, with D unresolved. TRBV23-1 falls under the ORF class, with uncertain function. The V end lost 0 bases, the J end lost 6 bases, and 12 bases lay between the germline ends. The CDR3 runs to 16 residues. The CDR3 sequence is CASSQSGHPPNSPLHF. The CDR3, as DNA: TGCGCCAGCAGTCAATCAGGGCACCCCCCTAATTCACCCCTCCACTTT.

CDR3 DNA: TGTGCCACCAGTAGGGACAGGCTTCCGAACACTGAAGCTTTCTTT. It yields the protein CATSRDRLPNTEAFF. The rearrangement joins TRBV15 to TRBJ1-1; TRBD1 agrees at 8 bases. The V and J ends lost 6 bases and 1 base, in that order; junction bases with no gene match: 7. This CDR3 spans 15 amino acids. The germline V gene has CDR1 LNHNV and CDR2 YYDKDF (reference sequence).

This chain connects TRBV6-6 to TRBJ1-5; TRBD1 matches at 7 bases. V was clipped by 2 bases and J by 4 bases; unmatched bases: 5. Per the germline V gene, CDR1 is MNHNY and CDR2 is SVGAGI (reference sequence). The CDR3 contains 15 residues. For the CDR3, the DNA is TGTGCCAGCAGTTACGAGGGGGCGCGGAATCAGCCCCAGCATTTT. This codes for CASSYEGARNQPQHF.

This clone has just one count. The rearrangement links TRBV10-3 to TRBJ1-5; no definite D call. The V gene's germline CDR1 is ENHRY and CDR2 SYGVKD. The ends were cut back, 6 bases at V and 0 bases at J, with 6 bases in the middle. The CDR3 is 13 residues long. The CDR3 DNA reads TGTGCCATCAGCCAATATAGCAATCAGCCCCAGCATTTT. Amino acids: CAISQYSNQPQHF.

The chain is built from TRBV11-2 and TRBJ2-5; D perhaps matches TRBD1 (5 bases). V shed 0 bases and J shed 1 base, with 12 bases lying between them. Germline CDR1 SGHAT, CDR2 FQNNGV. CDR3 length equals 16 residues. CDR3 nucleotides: TGTGCCAGCAGCTTAGATTTCTGGCAGGGCCAAGAGACCCAGTACTTC. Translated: CASSLDFWQGQETQYF.

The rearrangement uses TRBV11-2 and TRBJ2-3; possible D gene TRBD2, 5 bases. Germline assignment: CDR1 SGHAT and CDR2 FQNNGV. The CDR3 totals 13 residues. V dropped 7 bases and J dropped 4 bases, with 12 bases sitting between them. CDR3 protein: CASTITRSDTQYF. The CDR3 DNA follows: TGTGCCAGCACCATTACTAGGTCAGATACGCAGTATTTT.

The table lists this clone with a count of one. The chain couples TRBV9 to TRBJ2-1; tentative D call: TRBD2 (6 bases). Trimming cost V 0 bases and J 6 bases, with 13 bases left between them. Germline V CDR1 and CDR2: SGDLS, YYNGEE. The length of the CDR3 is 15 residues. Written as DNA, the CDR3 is TGTGCCAGCAGCGTAGGAGTGGGAGGAGCCAATGAGCAGTTCTTC. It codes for CASSVGVGGANEQFF.

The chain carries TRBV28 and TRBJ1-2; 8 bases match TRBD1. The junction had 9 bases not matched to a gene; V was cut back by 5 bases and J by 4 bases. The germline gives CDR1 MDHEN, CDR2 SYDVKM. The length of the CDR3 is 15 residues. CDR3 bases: TGTGCCAGCAGTCCCTTCCCAGGGGGCGGCTATGGCTACACCTTC. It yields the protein CASSPFPGGGYGYTF.

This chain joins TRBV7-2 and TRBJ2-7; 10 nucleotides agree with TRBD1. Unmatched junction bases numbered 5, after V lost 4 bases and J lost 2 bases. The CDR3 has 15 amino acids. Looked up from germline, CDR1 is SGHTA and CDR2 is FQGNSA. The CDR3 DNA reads TGTGCCAGCAGCTCTAGGGGGACAGGGGCCTACGAGCAGTACTTC. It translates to CASSSRGTGAYEQYF.

CDR3 sequence (DNA): TGTGCCTGGATTGGGTCAGGACAGTACTATGGCTACACCTTC. Translated: CAWIGSGQYYGYTF. The genes are TRBV30 and TRBJ1-2, with D perhaps matching TRBD1 (6 bases). V was clipped by 4 bases and J by 3 bases, with 15 bases between them. Germline V gene sequence: CDR1 GTSNPN, CDR2 SVGIG (reference sequence). The CDR3 is 14 residues long. Full variable domain (outside the CDR3, taken from reference TRBV30 and TRBJ1-2): SQTIHQWPATLVQPVGSPLSLECTVEGTSNPNLYWYRQAAGRGLQLLFYSVGIGQISSEVPQNLSASRPQDRQFILSSKKLLLSDSGFYLCAWIGSGQYYGYTFGSGTRLTVV.